The rows below give T cell receptor beta chains drawn from one sample of a study of PD-1 blockade in classical Hodgkin lymphoma. TCRdb keeps only in-frame clones here, not all; method: immunoSEQ multiplex PCR. The repertoire holds around 30,000 clones, less than 80% seen once, with over 2.5% in the top ten. Sample: peripheral blood mononuclear cells (PBMCs), taken before the second cycle of nivolumab. The receptors were gathered from a human donor with classical Hodgkin lymphoma. Each CDR3 is given with its conserved first and last residue. D genes are given only for firm matches. Only some rows state a clone size, as once, few, many or a class for expanded clones.

>TRBJ1-1|TRBV7-9|-|medium-sized
TGTGCCAGCAGCCCTACCTTGGGGACAATCGTCACTGAAGCTTTCTTT
CASSPTLGTIVTEAFF
>TRBJ1-1|TRBV6-1|-|-
TGTGCCAGCAGTGAAAAGGTGGCAGGGGCTTGGAACACTGAAGCTTTCTTT
CASSEKVAGAWNTEAFF
>TRBJ2-5|TRBV7-6|-|-
TGTGCCAGCAGCTTAGTCCGAGAGACCCAGTACTTC
CASSLVRETQYF
>TRBJ2-1|TRBV27|TRBD2|-
TGTGCCAGCAGTTTATCCCGGGGGGGGTACAATGAGCAGTTCTTC
CASSLSRGGYNEQFF
>TRBJ1-1|TRBV7-2|-|once
TGTGCCAGCAGCCTCAGATGGGGTAACACTGAAGCTTTCTTT
CASSLRWGNTEAFF
>TRBJ1-4|TRBV4-2|TRBD1|few
TGTGCCAGCAGCTACGACAGGGAGGGGAATGAAAAACTGTTTTTT
CASSYDREGNEKLFF
>TRBJ1-4|TRBV29-1|TRBD1|-
TGCAGCGTTAGGGGGCCTTCTAATGAAAAACTGTTTTTT
CSVRGPSNEKLFF
>TRBJ1-1|TRBV5-1|-|few
TGCGCCAGCAGCTTGGGGGCGAACACTGAAGCTTTCTTT
CASSLGANTEAFF
>TRBJ2-2|TRBV15|-|-
TGTGCCACCAGCAGAGATCATGGAGGGCCTACTACCGGGGAGCTGTTTTTT
CATSRDHGGPTTGELFF
>TRBJ1-5|TRBV5-6|TRBD1|few
TGTGCCAGCAGCTTCGGGACAGGGGAGCGGCCCCAGCATTTT
CASSFGTGERPQHF
>TRBJ2-7|TRBV10-3|TRBD1|few
TGTGCCATCAGTGCCGGGACAGCCGCACCCTACGAGCAGTACTTC
CAISAGTAAPYEQYF